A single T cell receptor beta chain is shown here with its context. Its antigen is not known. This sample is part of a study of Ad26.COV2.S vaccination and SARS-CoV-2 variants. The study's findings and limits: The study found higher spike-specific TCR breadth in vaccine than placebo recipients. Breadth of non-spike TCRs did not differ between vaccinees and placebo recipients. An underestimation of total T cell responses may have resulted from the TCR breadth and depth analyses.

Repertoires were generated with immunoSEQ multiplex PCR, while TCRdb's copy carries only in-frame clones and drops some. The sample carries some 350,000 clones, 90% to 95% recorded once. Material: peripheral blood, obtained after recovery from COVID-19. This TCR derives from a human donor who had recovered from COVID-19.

The CDR3 protein is CASRTGFRLTTEQYF. CDR3 DNA: TGTGCCAGCAGAACAGGGTTTCGGCTTACTACCGAGCAGTACTTC. The genes are TRBV2 and TRBJ2-7, with TRBD1 as a possible D gene (6 bases). The CDR3 runs 15 residues. Trimming removed 6 bases at V and 6 bases at J, with 21 bases between. CDR1 SNHLY and CDR2 FYNNEI come from the germline V gene.